One TCR beta chain is described in this entry. Original data processing: Reference gene primers were amplified, and this amplification served to estimate nucleated cell counts. Method: immunoSEQ multiplex PCR; TCRdb's copy keeps in-frame clones and lacks some. That table supplies the V and J calls and clone size; D and trimming were determined from the DNA. The sample lists 250,000 to 350,000 clones, about 88% seen once, with 2% to 2.5% in the top ten. The CDR3 is 15 amino acids. V gave up 1 base and J gave up 3 bases, with 9 bases separating them. The germline gives CDR1 SNHLY, CDR2 FYNNEI. Those enrolled, adults aged roughly 18 to 89 years, came from about two dozen US areas. Allocation to cohorts depended on clinical history reported by the participants. The sample is drawn from a study of blood T cell repertoires in COVID-19. Across the whole study: T cells, B-cell-depleted T cells, or PBMCs provided the cDNA or gDNA that served as material.

The rearrangement uses TRBV2 and TRBJ2-2; D may be TRBD1 (6 bases). The clonotype originates from a woman in her fifties or sixties in a cohort exposed to, infected with or recovered from COVID-19 (not recorded which). The sample consisted of PBMCs or T cells enriched from blood (not recorded which). As DNA, the CDR3 is TGTGCCAGCAGTGAAGACCCAGGGGACACCGGGGAGCTGTTTTTT. Its translation: CASSEDPGDTGELFF. Complete variable domain (other parts from reference TRBV2 and TRBJ2-2): EPEVTQTPSHQVTQMGQEVILRCVPISNHLYFYWYRQILGQKVEFLVSFYNNEISEKSEIFDDQFSVERPDGSNFTLKIRSTKLEDSAMYFCASSEDPGDTGELFFGEGSRLTVL.